The rows below give T cell receptor beta chains drawn from one sample of a study of shared clonotypes between healthy human individuals. Profiling relied on immunoSEQ multiplex PCR, and the TCRdb table lists in-frame clones only, not all of them. The data show some 490,000 clones, 65% to 85% seen once. What was sequenced was PBMCs. The source is a woman aged 40-49 years in good health. Some clones in this sample may be carry-over from other donors' samples. Both conserved end residues are part of each CDR3. The D gene is left open where the match is weak. Rows give clone size only sometimes, using once, few, many, or a class for an expanded clone.

v_call	d_call	clone_size	j_call	cdr3_aa	cdr3_nt
TRBV5-1	.	.	TRBJ2-5	CASSWLKGWLEETQYF	TGCGCCAGCAGCTGGCTGAAGGGGTGGTTGGAAGAGACCCAGTACTTC
TRBV5-4	TRBD2	.	TRBJ2-2	CASSTASGRSGTGELFF	TGTGCCAGCAGCACGGCTAGCGGGAGGTCGGGCACCGGGGAGCTGTTTTTT
TRBV7-8	.	.	TRBJ2-1	CASSLTRGYNEQFF	TGTGCCAGCAGCCTCACCCGAGGGTACAATGAGCAGTTCTTC
TRBV7-2	TRBD2	.	TRBJ2-3	CASSKTGLAGSTDTQYF	TGTGCCAGCAGCAAAACAGGACTAGCGGGAAGCACAGATACGCAGTATTTT
TRBV7-2	TRBD1	.	TRBJ2-6	CASSLGQGAPGANVLTF	TGTGCCAGCAGCTTAGGGCAGGGGGCGCCTGGGGCCAACGTCCTGACTTTC
TRBV11-3	TRBD2	.	TRBJ2-1	CASSGPGTSGTGEQFF	TGTGCCAGCAGCGGGCCCGGGACTAGCGGGACTGGGGAGCAGTTCTTC
TRBV5-1	.	.	TRBJ2-2	CASSLDGGHDTGELFF	TGCGCCAGCAGCTTGGATGGGGGGCATGACACCGGGGAGCTGTTTTTT
TRBV18	.	.	TRBJ2-5	CASSPSAGTETQYF	TGTGCCAGCTCACCATCTGCGGGAACGGAGACCCAGTACTTC
TRBV7-8	TRBD2	.	TRBJ2-1	CASSVSGTTYNEQFF	TGTGCCAGCAGCGTTAGCGGGACAACCTACAATGAGCAGTTCTTC
TRBV10-1	TRBD2	many	TRBJ2-7	CASSEKLAGTSSYEQYF	TGCGCCAGCAGTGAAAAACTAGCGGGTACCAGCTCCTACGAGCAGTACTTC
TRBV2	.	.	TRBJ1-5	CASSDRMGGQPQHF	TGTGCCAGCAGTGACCGCATGGGGGGTCAGCCCCAGCATTTT
TRBV30	TRBD2	.	TRBJ2-7	CAWSLSSGRAVYEQYF	TGTGCCTGGAGTTTGTCTAGCGGGAGGGCTGTTTACGAGCAGTACTTC
TRBV9	TRBD1	many	TRBJ1-5	CASSPQGDLQPQHF	TGTGCCAGCAGCCCCCAGGGGGACCTTCAGCCCCAGCATTTT
TRBV4-2	.	.	TRBJ2-7	CASSRDSYEQYF	TGTGCCAGCAGCCGAGACTCCTACGAGCAGTACTTC
TRBV6-5	.	.	TRBJ2-7	CATRGDRESYEQYF	TGTGCCACAAGGGGAGACAGAGAATCCTACGAGCAGTACTTC
TRBV10-3	TRBD1	.	TRBJ2-1	CAIREDRVKDEQFF	TGTGCCATCAGGGAGGACAGGGTTAAGGATGAGCAGTTCTTC
TRBV7-2	.	.	TRBJ2-5	CASSLAVWVGRKETQYF	TGTGCCAGCAGCTTAGCGGTTTGGGTAGGGCGAAAAGAGACCCAGTACTTC
TRBV28	TRBD2	.	TRBJ2-5	CASSGSASGQETQYF	TGTGCCAGCAGTGGGTCGGCTAGCGGACAAGAGACCCAGTACTTC
TRBV5-1	.	many	TRBJ1-1	CASSFNQNTEAFF	TGCGCCAGCAGCTTCAATCAGAACACTGAAGCTTTCTTT
TRBV7-9	TRBD2	.	TRBJ2-1	CASSFGGSAYNEQFF	TGTGCCAGCAGCTTTGGCGGGAGCGCCTACAATGAGCAGTTCTTC
TRBV7-3	.	few	TRBJ2-1	CASSRQSISYNEQFF	TGTGCCAGCAGTCGACAGTCGATCTCCTACAATGAGCAGTTCTTC
TRBV25-1	.	few	TRBJ2-1	CASSASGSVYYNEQFF	TGTGCCAGCAGTGCCAGCGGCAGTGTCTACTACAATGAGCAGTTCTTC
TRBV11-1	.	few	TRBJ2-1	CASSHRVKGNEQFF	TGTGCCAGCAGCCACAGGGTTAAGGGCAATGAGCAGTTCTTC
TRBV7-2	.	many	TRBJ1-2	CASSLELAGEGYGYTF	TGTGCCAGCAGCTTAGAGTTGGCAGGGGAGGGCTATGGCTACACCTTC
TRBV7-9	.	.	TRBJ1-3	CASSLVGRSSGNTIYF	TGTGCCAGCAGCTTAGTGGGACGCAGCTCTGGAAACACCATATATTTT
TRBV6-6	.	few	TRBJ2-7	CASSMGRVSYEQYF	TGTGCCAGCAGTATGGGGCGGGTCTCCTACGAGCAGTACTTC
TRBV5-6	.	few	TRBJ2-7	CASSLRFLGSYEQYF	TGTGCCAGCAGCTTGCGTTTTCTGGGTTCCTACGAGCAGTACTTC
TRBV18	TRBD2	.	TRBJ2-3	CASSPAGVSTDTQYF	TGTGCCAGCTCACCCGCGGGAGTCAGCACAGATACGCAGTATTTT
TRBV11-2	.	.	TRBJ2-4	CASSLAGAKNIQYF	TGTGCCAGCAGCTTAGCGGGAGCCAAAAACATTCAGTACTTC
TRBV6-5	TRBD1	.	TRBJ1-3	CASSRGGDAGNTIYF	TGTGCCAGCAGCCGAGGGGGCGACGCTGGAAACACCATATATTTT
TRBV9	TRBD1	.	TRBJ1-3	CASSPRGTGRNTIYF	TGTGCCAGCAGCCCCAGAGGGACAGGGAGAAACACCATATATTTT
TRBV15	.	.	TRBJ1-4	CATSSPQDGLNREKLFF	TGTGCCACCAGCAGCCCACAGGACGGCTTAAATCGTGAAAAACTGTTTTTT